This T cell receptor beta chain appears in the sequencing data of a study of blood T cell repertoires in COVID-19. In the original workflow: Estimation of nucleated cell counts was performed using reference gene primer amplification. Profiled with immunoSEQ multiplex PCR; TCRdb holds only in-frame clones, not every one. For V, J and clone size, that table is used; D and trimming come from the DNA. The sample shows about 52,000 clones, under 90% of them seen only once. The CDR3 consists of 13 residues. In germline, CDR1 is LNHDA, CDR2 SQIVND (reference sequence). Trimming at V came to 5 bases and at J to 5 bases, leaving 4 bases not matched to a gene.

J is TRBJ1-1 and V is TRBV19, with 8 bases identical to TRBD1. This clonotype originated in a man aged 80 or over with active or convalescent COVID-19. The sample was peripheral blood. The CDR3 is CASSLRTGTEAFF. The DNA for the CDR3 is TGTGCCAGTAGTCTCCGGACAGGGACTGAAGCTTTCTTT.